This TCR beta chain originates from a study of blood T cell repertoires in COVID-19. Germline V lookup: CDR1 GTSNPN, CDR2 SVGIG (reference sequence). The length of the CDR3 is 13 residues. The cohort comprised adults aged about 18 to 90 years residing in 20 to 30 US areas. Libraries were prepared by immunoSEQ multiplex PCR; TCRdb keeps only in-frame clonotypes and omits some of them. The table lists roughly 290,000 clones, approximately 83% of them singletons. This clone was recorded only once. One end of the junction fails to match germline, which may point to a read error. This TCR was sampled from a man aged 25 to 45 who had recovered from COVID-19. The J gene is TRBJ1-5, the V gene TRBV30, with TRBD1 as a possible D gene (6 bases). Sequencing used PBMCs or T cells enriched from blood (not recorded which). The DNA of the CDR3 is TGTGCGTGGAGTGGGGGGCCAGGGCAGCCCCAGCATTTT. Translating gives CAWSGGPGQPQHF. The full variable domain, its missing parts supplied by reference TRBV30 and TRBJ1-5, is SQTIHQWPATLVQPVGSPLSLECTVEGTSNPNLYWYRQAAGRGLQLLFYSVGIGQISSEVPQNLSASRPQDRQFILSSKKLLLSDSGFYLCAWSGGPGQPQHFGDGTRLSIL.